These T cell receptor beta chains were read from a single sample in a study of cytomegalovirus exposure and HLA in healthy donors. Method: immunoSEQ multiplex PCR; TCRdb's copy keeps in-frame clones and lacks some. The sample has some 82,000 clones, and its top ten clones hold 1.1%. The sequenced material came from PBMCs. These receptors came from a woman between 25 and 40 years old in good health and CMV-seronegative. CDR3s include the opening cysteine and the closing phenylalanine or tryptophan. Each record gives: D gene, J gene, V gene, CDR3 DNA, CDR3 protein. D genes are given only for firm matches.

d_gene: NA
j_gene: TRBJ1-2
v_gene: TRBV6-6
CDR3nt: TGTGCCAGCAGTCAGAACAGCTATGGCTACACCTTC
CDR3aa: CASSQNSYGYTF

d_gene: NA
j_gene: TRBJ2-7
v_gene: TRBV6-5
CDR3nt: TGTGCCAGCAGTGGTACAGGGACCTACGAGCAGTACTTC
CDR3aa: CASSGTGTYEQYF

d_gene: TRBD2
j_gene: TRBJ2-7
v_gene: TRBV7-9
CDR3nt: TGTGCCAGCAGCCTTAGCGGGAGAAGCAACGAGCAGTACTTC
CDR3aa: CASSLSGRSNEQYF

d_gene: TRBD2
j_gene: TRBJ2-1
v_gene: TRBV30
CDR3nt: TGTGCCTGGAGTGTCGGTAGCGGGAGGCCCAATGAGCAGTTCTTC
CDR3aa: CAWSVGSGRPNEQFF

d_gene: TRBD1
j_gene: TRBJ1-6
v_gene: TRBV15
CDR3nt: TGTGCCACCGCCGGGGACAGTGGGAATTCACCCCTCCACTTT
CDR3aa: CATAGDSGNSPLHF

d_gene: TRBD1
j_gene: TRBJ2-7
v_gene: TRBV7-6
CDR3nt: TGTGCCAGCAGCTTAGTGTCAGGGGGCGTCAACGAGCAGTACTTC
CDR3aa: CASSLVSGGVNEQYF

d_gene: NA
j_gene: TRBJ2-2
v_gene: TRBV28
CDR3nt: TGTGCCAGCAGGGTTGTGGGGGCATCCGGGGAGCTGTTTTTT
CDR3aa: CASRVVGASGELFF

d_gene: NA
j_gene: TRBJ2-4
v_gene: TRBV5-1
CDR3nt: TGCGCCAGCAGCCCGGCCCCGGAGGGTGAGGGGAACATTCAGTACTTC
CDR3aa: CASSPAPEGEGNIQYF

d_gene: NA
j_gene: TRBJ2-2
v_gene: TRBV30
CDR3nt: TGTGCCTGGAGTGTACACGGGGGAGGCACCGGGGAGCTGTTTTTT
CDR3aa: CAWSVHGGGTGELFF

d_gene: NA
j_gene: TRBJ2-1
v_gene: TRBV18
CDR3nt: TGTGCCAGCTCACCTCGAGGAGGATTCGACAATGAGCAGTTCTTC
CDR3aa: CASSPRGGFDNEQFF

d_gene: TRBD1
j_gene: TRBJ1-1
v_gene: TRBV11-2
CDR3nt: TGTGCCAGCAGCCCGGACAGGTCTGAAGCTTTCTTT
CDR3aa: CASSPDRSEAFF

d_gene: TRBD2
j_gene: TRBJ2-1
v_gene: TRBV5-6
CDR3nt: TGTGCCAGCAGCTTCGCGGGGGGGGCGGGTAATGAGCAGTTCTTC
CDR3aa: CASSFAGGAGNEQFF

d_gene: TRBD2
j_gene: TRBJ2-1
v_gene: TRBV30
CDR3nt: TGTGCCTGGAGTGTACTTAGCGGGGGGCGTAGTGAGCAGTTCTTC
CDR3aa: CAWSVLSGGRSEQFF

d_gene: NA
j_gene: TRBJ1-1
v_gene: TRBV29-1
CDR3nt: TGCAGCGTTGAGAAAGGCGGCACTGAAGCTTTCTTT
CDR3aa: CSVEKGGTEAFF

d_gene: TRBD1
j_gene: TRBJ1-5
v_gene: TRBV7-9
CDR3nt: TGTGCCAGCAGCGGAGGACAGGTTGATCAGCCCCAGCATTTT
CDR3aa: CASSGGQVDQPQHF

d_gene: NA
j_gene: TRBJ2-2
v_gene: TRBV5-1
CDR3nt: TGCGCCAGCAGCTTGGCAGGGGAACCCCCCGGGGAGCTGTTTTTT
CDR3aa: CASSLAGEPPGELFF

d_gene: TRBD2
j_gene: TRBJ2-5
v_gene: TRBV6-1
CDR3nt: TGTGCCAGCAACCCTGGACGGGGGGGAGAGACCCAGTACTTC
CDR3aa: CASNPGRGGETQYF

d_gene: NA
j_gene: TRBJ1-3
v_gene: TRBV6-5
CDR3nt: TGTGCCACCACGGCGGCAGGGCGCGGAAACACCATATATTTT
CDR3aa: CATTAAGRGNTIYF

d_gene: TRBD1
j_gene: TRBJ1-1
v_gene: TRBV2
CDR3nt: TGTGCCAGCAACCGGGGGGACAGGGGGAGGACTGAAGCTTTCTTT
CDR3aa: CASNRGDRGRTEAFF

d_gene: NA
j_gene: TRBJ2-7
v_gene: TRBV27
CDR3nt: TGTGCCAGCAGTTCCCGACAGGGAGGCAAGCAGTACTTC
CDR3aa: CASSSRQGGKQYF

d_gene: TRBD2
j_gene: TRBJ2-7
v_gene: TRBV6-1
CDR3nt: TGTGCCAGCAGTGAGTTAGCGGGAGGATCCTACGAGCAGTACTTC
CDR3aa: CASSELAGGSYEQYF

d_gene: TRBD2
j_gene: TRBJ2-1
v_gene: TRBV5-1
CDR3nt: TGCGCCAGCAGTCCCATAGCGGGGGGTCTAGGACAGCAGTTCTTC
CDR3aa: CASSPIAGGLGQQFF

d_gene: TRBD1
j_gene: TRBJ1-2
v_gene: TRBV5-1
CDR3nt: TGCGCCAGCAGCCCGAGACAGGGGGGGAACTATGGCTACACCTTC
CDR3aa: CASSPRQGGNYGYTF

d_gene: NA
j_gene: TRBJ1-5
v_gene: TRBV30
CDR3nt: TGTGCCTGGAGTAGGGGAAATAACAATCAGCCCCAGCATTTT
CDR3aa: CAWSRGNNNQPQHF

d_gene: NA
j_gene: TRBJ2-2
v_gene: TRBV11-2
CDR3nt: TGTGCCAGCAGCTTAGGAGCGGCCGTCGGGGAGCTGTTTTTT
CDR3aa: CASSLGAAVGELFF

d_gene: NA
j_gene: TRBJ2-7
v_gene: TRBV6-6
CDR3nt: TGTGCCAGCAGTTACTCCACCGGGACTCTTCCCTACGAGCAGTACTTC
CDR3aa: CASSYSTGTLPYEQYF

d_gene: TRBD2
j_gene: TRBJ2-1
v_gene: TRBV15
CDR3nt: TGTGCCACCAGCAGAGAGGGGCTAGCGGGGGGGACCAATGAGCAGTTCTTC
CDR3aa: CATSREGLAGGTNEQFF

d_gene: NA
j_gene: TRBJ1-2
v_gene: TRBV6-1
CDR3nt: TGTGCCAGCAGTCAGCAGGGTAACTATGGCTACACCTTC
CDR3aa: CASSQQGNYGYTF

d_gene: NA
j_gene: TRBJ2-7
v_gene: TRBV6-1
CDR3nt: TGTGCCAGCAGTGATACTTCGAGGGGGTCCTACGAGCAGTACTTC
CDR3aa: CASSDTSRGSYEQYF

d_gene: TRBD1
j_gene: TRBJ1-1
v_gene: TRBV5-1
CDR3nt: TGCGCCAGCAGCTTGGGGACAGGGCTGAACACTGAAGCTTTCTTT
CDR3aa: CASSLGTGLNTEAFF

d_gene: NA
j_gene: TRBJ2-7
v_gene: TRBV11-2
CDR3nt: TGTGCCAGCAGCTTAGTTGGGCCCCACGAGCAGTACTTC
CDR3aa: CASSLVGPHEQYF

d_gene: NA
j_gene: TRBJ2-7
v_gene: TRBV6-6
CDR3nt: TGTGCCACCAAAGACAGGATTAGCGCCTACGAGCAGTACTTC
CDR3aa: CATKDRISAYEQYF

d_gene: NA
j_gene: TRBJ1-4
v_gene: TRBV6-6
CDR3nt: TGTGCCAGCAGTTTTGACTCAGCAACTAATGAAAAACTGTTTTTT
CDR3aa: CASSFDSATNEKLFF

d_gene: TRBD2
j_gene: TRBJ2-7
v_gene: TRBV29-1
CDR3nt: TGCAGCGCCGGGGAGGGAGGGGCCTACGAGCAGTACTTC
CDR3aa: CSAGEGGAYEQYF

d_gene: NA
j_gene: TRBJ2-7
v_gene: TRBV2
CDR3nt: TGTGCCAGCAGAGATCCCGACAGTTACTACTCCTACGAGCAGTACTTC
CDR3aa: CASRDPDSYYSYEQYF

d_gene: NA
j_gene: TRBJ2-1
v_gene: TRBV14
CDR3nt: TGTGCCAGCAGCCCGGGCGTCGGGGTCAGACTGTTCTTC
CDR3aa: CASSPGVGVRLFF

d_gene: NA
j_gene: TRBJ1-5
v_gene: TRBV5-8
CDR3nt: TGTGCCAGCAGCTTGGTCTATAATCAGCCCCAGCATTTT
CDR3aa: CASSLVYNQPQHF

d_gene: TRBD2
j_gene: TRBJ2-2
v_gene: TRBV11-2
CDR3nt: TGTGCCAGCAGCTTAGGGGCTAGCGGGGGGTACACCGGGGAGCTGTTTTTT
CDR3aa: CASSLGASGGYTGELFF

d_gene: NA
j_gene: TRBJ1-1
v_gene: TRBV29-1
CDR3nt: TGCAGCGTTGAGACGACAGAATTTATGAACACTGAAGCTTTCTTT
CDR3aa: CSVETTEFMNTEAFF

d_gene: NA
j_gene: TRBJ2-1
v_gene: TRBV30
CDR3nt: TGTGCCTGGACTAACTCCTACAATGAGCAGTTCTTC
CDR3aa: CAWTNSYNEQFF

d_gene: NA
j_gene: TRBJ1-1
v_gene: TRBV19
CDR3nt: TGTGCCAGTAAGACCGGGGGAGGCACTGAAGCTTTCTTT
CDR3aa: CASKTGGGTEAFF

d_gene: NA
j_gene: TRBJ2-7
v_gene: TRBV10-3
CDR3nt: TGTGCCATCAGTGAGTCTGACTTAAGAGCCTACGAGCAGTACTTC
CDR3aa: CAISESDLRAYEQYF

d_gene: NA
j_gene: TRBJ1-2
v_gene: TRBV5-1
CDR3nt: TGCGCCAGCAGCGCAGTGGACCGGGGTGGCTACACCTTC
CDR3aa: CASSAVDRGGYTF

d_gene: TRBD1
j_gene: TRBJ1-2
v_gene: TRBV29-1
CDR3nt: TGCAGCGTTGTGATGGACAGGGGTGGCTATGGCTACACCTTC
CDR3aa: CSVVMDRGGYGYTF

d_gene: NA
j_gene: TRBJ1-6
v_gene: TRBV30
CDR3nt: TGTGCCTGGAGTCCACAGGGCAGCTCACCCCTCCACTTT
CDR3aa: CAWSPQGSSPLHF

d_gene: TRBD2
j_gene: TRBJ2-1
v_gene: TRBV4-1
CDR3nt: TGCGCCAGCAGCCAAGAGACTAGCGGGAGCGGTGAGCAGTTCTTC
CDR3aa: CASSQETSGSGEQFF

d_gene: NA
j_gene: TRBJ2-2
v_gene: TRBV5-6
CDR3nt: TGTGCCAGCAGCTTGGTTCAGGCCAGCACCGGGGAGCTGTTTTTT
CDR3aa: CASSLVQASTGELFF

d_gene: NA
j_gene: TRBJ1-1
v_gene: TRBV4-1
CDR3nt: TGCGCCAGCAGCCTTGGGGAGGGCCACACTGAAGCTTTCTTT
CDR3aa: CASSLGEGHTEAFF

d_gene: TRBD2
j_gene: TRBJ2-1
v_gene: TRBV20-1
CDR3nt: TGCAGTGTGGGAGGGAATGAGCAGTTCTTC
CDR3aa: CSVGGNEQFF

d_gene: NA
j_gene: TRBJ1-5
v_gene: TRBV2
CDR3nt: TGTGCCAGCAGTGAAGCTACAGGATATCGTGCGCCCCAGCATTTT
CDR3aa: CASSEATGYRAPQHF

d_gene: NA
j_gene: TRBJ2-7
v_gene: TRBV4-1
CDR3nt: TGCGCCAGCAGCCAACCGGACAGAGCCTACGAGCAGTACTTC
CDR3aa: CASSQPDRAYEQYF

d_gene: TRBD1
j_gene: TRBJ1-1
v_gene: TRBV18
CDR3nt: TGTGCCAGCTCACCGGGGGGACAGGGGAGCACTGAAGCTTTCTTT
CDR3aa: CASSPGGQGSTEAFF

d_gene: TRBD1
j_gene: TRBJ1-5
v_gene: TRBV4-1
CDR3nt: TGCGCCAGCAGCCACGGGACAGGAGATCAGCCCCAGCATTTT
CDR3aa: CASSHGTGDQPQHF

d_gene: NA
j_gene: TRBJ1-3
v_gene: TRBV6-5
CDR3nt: TGTGCCAGCATGCCCGGGTCTGGAAACAACATATATTTT
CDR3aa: CASMPGSGNNIYF